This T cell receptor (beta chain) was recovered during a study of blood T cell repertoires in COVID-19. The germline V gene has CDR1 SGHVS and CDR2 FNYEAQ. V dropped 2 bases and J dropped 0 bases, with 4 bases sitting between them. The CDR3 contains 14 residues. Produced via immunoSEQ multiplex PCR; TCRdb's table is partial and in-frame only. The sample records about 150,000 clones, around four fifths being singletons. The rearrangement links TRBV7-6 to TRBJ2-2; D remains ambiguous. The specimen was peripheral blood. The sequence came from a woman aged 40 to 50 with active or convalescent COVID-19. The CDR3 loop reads CASSLPANTGELFF. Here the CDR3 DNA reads TGTGCCAGCAGCTTACCAGCGAACACCGGGGAGCTGTTTTTT.